Following are 5 T cell receptor beta chains from one sample sequenced in a study of shared clonotypes between healthy human individuals. The repertoire was sequenced with immunoSEQ multiplex PCR; TCRdb's copy has only in-frame clones and lacks some. The sample shows 2 million to 3 million clones, 80% to 95% of them seen only once. What was sequenced was naive CD4+ T cells from PBMCs. Stated subset: CD45RA+ positively selected. These receptors were obtained from a man aged 18-30 years in good health. Some clones in this sample may be carry-over from other donors' samples.

The chain recombines TRBV7-3 with TRBJ2-1; 7 bases match TRBD2. Per the germline V gene, CDR1 is SGHTA and CDR2 is FQGTGA. The junction had 6 bases not matched to a gene; V was cut back by 5 bases and J by 2 bases. This CDR3 contains 15 residues. CDR3 protein: CASSPRESAYNEQFF. In DNA form, the CDR3 reads TGTGCCAGCAGCCCGCGGGAGTCAGCCTACAATGAGCAGTTCTTC. The complete variable domain, with remaining parts taken from reference TRBV7-3 and TRBJ2-1, reads GAGVSQTPSNKVTEKGKYVELRCDPISGHTALYWYRQSLGQGPEFLIYFQGTGAADDSGLPNDRFFAVRPEGSVSTLKIQRTERGDSAVYLCASSPRESAYNEQFFGPGTRLTVL.

This clone was recorded once. The genes are TRBV7-2 and TRBJ2-5; D perhaps matches TRBD1 (6 bases). With 1 base removed from V and 4 bases from J, the gap between germline ends came to 10 bases. This CDR3 spans 14 amino acids. Germline CDR1 SGHTA, CDR2 FQGNSA. CDR3 bases: TGTGCCAGCAGCTTAGGGCGGACAGTAGAGACCCAGTACTTC. This gives the protein CASSLGRTVETQYF.

The V and J genes are TRBV28 and TRBJ1-4; TRBD1 matches at 12 bases. The length of the CDR3 is 18 residues. The V gene end was trimmed by 6 bases and the J gene end by 8 bases; junction bases not matched to a gene: 16. Germline values: CDR1 MDHEN, CDR2 SYDVKM. The CDR3 coding sequence is TGTGCCAGCAGCCAAAAATTAACCGGGACAGGGGGCGCAGAAAAACTGTTTTTT. Residues: CASSQKLTGTGGAEKLFF. Drawing the rest from reference TRBV28 and TRBJ1-4, the complete variable domain is DVKVTQSSRYLVKRTGEKVFLECVQDMDHENMFWYRQDPGLGLRLIYFSYDVKMKEKGDIPEGYSVSREKKERFSLILESASTNQTSMYLCASSQKLTGTGGAEKLFFGSGTQLSVL.

The chain has TRBV2 and TRBJ2-3; 10 positions match TRBD1. Germline assignment: CDR1 SNHLY and CDR2 FYNNEI. The CDR3 covers 14 residues. V was clipped by 6 bases and J by 5 bases; unmatched bases: 5. CDR3 protein: CASRTGGLGDTQYF. The CDR3 DNA is TGTGCCAGCAGGACAGGGGGCTTGGGAGATACGCAGTATTTT. Drawing the rest from reference TRBV2 and TRBJ2-3, the complete variable domain is EPEVTQTPSHQVTQMGQEVILRCVPISNHLYFYWYRQILGQKVEFLVSFYNNEISEKSEIFDDQFSVERPDGSNFTLKIRSTKLEDSAMYFCASRTGGLGDTQYFGPGTRLTVL.

The chain couples TRBV7-3 to TRBJ2-5; no reliable D call. Germline lookup yields CDR1 SGHTA and CDR2 FQGTGA. The V and J ends lost 4 bases and 1 base respectively, with 7 bases between them. CDR3 length: 13 residues. CDR3 nucleotides: TGTGCCAGCAGCTCCACCCCCCAAGAGACCCAGTACTTC. Encoded protein: CASSSTPQETQYF.